This T cell receptor (beta chain) comes out of a study of shared clonotypes between healthy human individuals. Overall study: The donor group consisted of a couple of women and a few men, aged 18 to 49.

Broader study findings: Clonotypes shared by all four sorted-subset donors had higher generation probabilities than non-shared clonotypes.

Produced via immunoSEQ multiplex PCR; TCRdb's table is partial and in-frame only. The data show around 750,000 clones, with about 74% seen just once and approximately 1.6% held by the top ten. A remark on this clone: What it binds is unknown.

Every contributor of samples was a Caucasian grown-up residing in Nashville, Tennessee. Germline CDR1 is SGHRS and CDR2 is YFSETQ. There are 15 residues in the CDR3. Between the trimmed V and J ends, which lost 4 bases and 3 bases, there was a span of 13 bases. Sequenced material: memory CD4+ T cells sorted from blood. Subset: CD45RA-negative fraction. The chain is built from TRBV5-1 and TRBJ2-2; perhaps TRBD1 as D (6 bases). The clonotype originates from a woman aged 25-40 years in good health. The CDR3 here is CASSADRPDTGELFF. CDR3 DNA: TGCGCCAGCAGCGCCGACAGGCCGGACACCGGGGAGCTGTTTTTT.